The 22 T cell receptor beta chains below all came from one sample that was sequenced in a study of T cells in Graves' hyperthyroidism and ophthalmopathy. There were TCR beta CDR3 regions amplified from RNA transcripts. The HTBI primer set was used in a first-round RT-PCR of the TCR CDR3. TCRdb reprocessed the multiplex PCR reads via MiXCR and lists one record per CDR3 protein. Counted here are approximately 720,000 distinct CDR3 sequences, around 20% occurring once; the ten biggest clones make up about a sixth. Sequencing was carried out using blood. The receptors stem from a woman between 50 and 59 years old with Graves' hyperthyroidism that later progressed to Graves' ophthalmopathy.

This clonotype was counted ten times or more. The chain employs TRBV27 and TRBJ1-1, with 8 bases identical to TRBD1. The CDR3 consists of 15 residues. V lost 5 bases and J lost 6; bases outside the gene matches: 11. CDR1 is MNHEY, CDR2 SMNVEV, per germline (reference sequence). The CDR3 bases are TGTGCCAGCAGTCGCCTGACAGGGGCTCTTGCTGAAGCTTTCTTT. Translation gives CASSRLTGALAEAFF.

The J gene is TRBJ1-4, the V gene TRBV12-3 or TRBV12-4, with D unresolved. The CDR3 covers 12 residues. Trimming removed 1 base at V and 13 bases at J, with 10 bases between. CDR3 loop: CASSLEGTGLFF. The CDR3 region has the DNA TGTGCCAGCAGTTTAGAGGGTACTGGACTGTTTTTT.

V and J are TRBV19 and TRBJ1-2, with TRBD1 matching 7 bases. With V trimmed by 5 bases and J by 5 bases, 8 bases remained unmatched. There are 14 residues in the CDR3. CDR1 and CDR2 (germline): LNHDA, SQIVND (reference sequence). CDR3 DNA: TGTGCCAGTAGTCCCCGACAGGGCTTTTATGGCTACACCTTC. It specifies CASSPRQGFYGYTF.

The sample holds many counts of this clonotype. V gene TRBV12-3 or TRBV12-4 combines with J gene TRBJ1-2; 9 nucleotides match TRBD1. The CDR3 has 15 amino acids. V was pared by 5 bases and J by 2 bases, with 6 bases of the junction left unmatched. The CDR3 nucleotides are TGTGCCAGCAGTACGGGACAGGGCGTGAACTATGGCTACACCTTC. Protein product: CASSTGQGVNYGYTF.

The rearrangement links TRBV6-5 to TRBJ2-1, with D uncertain. V gave up 0 bases and J gave up 9 bases, with 12 bases separating them. The germline V gene encodes CDR1 MNHEY and CDR2 SVGAGI. This CDR3 contains 14 residues. The CDR3: CASSYSDSSGEQFF. The CDR3 DNA sequence: TGTGCCAGCAGTTACTCTGACTCATCCGGTGAGCAGTTCTTC.

The gene calls are TRBV3-1 and TRBJ2-5, with 9 bases fitting TRBD2. CDR3 length: 16 residues. After removal of 1 base from V and 5 bases from J, the junction contained 8 bases not matched to a gene. Germline-derived CDR1 and CDR2 are LGHDT and YNNKEL (reference sequence). The CDR3 nucleotides read TGTGCCAGCAGCCAAGGCTCGCGGGGGGGCCGGGAGACCCAGTACTTC. This translates into CASSQGSRGGRETQYF.

This clonotype was observed at least ten times. The gene calls are TRBV6-1 and TRBJ1-6; a weak D match, TRBD1 (6 bases). Germline V gene lookup returns CDR1 MNHNS and CDR2 SASEGT. The CDR3 has 14 amino acids. Trimming removed 9 bases from V and 7 bases from J, with 16 bases in between. CDR3: CASESGGRNSPLHF. CDR3 DNA sequence: TGTGCCAGTGAAAGCGGGGGGCGGAATTCACCCCTCCACTTT.

With regard to this clonotype: The final CDR3 position lacks the conserved phenylalanine or tryptophan, pointing to a likely read error. The chain carries TRBV27 and TRBJ2-2; D gene unclear. The germline V gene encodes CDR1 MNHEY and CDR2 SMNVEV (reference sequence). V was shortened by 7 bases and J by 2 bases, with 8 bases between the two germline ends. This CDR3 spans 13 amino acids. DNA of the CDR3: TGTGCCAGCATCGCTATCAACACCGGGGAGCTGTTTCTT. It translates to CASIAINTGELFL.

This chain uses TRBV29-1 with TRBJ1-6; possibly TRBD1 for D (5 bases). The V end lost 4 bases, the J end lost 3 bases, and 13 bases lay between the germline ends. This CDR3 is built from 15 residues. Germline V gene lookup returns CDR1 SQVTM and CDR2 ANQGSEA. This CDR3 is CSVAARVDYNSPLHF. The CDR3 region has the DNA TGCAGCGTTGCGGCCAGGGTCGACTATAATTCACCCCTCCACTTT.

This clonotype came up a few times. The chain recombines TRBV18 with TRBJ1-6; D uncertain. This CDR3 has 16 residues. Trimming shortened V by 6 bases and J by 0 bases, and 12 bases separated the two germline ends. CDR1 KGHSH and CDR2 LQKENI come from the germline V gene. CDR3 in DNA: TGTGCCAGCTCCGCAGGTACGAGCTCCTATAATTCACCCCTCCACTTT. Encoded protein: CASSAGTSSYNSPLHF.

This clonotype turned up a few times. This rearrangement joins TRBV19 to TRBJ2-6, with 10 bases matching TRBD2. The length of the CDR3 is 16 residues. Trimming at V came to 6 bases and at J to 2 bases, leaving 4 bases not matched to a gene. Germline loops: CDR1 LNHDA, CDR2 SQIVND (reference sequence). As DNA, the CDR3 is TGTGCCAGTAGCGAGCGGGGGGGCGCTGGGGCCAACGTCCTGACTTTC. This sequence encodes CASSERGGAGANVLTF.

The chain combines TRBV15 with TRBJ1-3; weak D call: TRBD1 (6 bases). Trimming shortened V by 5 bases and J by 4 bases, and 15 bases separated the two germline ends. Germline CDR1 and CDR2: LNHNV and YYDKDF (reference sequence). The CDR3 extends over 15 amino acids. CDR3 sequence (DNA): TGTGCCACCAGCCCTCATACAGGGTACGGAAACACCATATATTTT. Residues: CATSPHTGYGNTIYF.

This clonotype occurred many times. The V call is TRBV2, the J call TRBJ1-5; unclear D gene. Between the trimmed V and J ends, which lost 8 bases and 7 bases, there was a span of 15 bases. CDR1 and CDR2 (germline): SNHLY, FYNNEI. The CDR3 runs to 13 residues. DNA for the CDR3: TGTGCCAGCGGGATGGGTGGGGAACAGCCCCAGCATTTT. The encoded protein is CASGMGGEQPQHF.

The chain recombines TRBV7-6 with TRBJ1-5; D unresolved. Between the trimmed V and J ends, which lost 1 base and 0 bases, there was a span of 7 bases. The germline CDR1 and CDR2 sequences are SGHVS and FNYEAQ. The CDR3 extends over 15 amino acids. Written as DNA, the CDR3 is TGTGCCAGCAGCTTAGGGGCCTATAGCAATCAGCCCCAGCATTTT. Translation: CASSLGAYSNQPQHF.

J is TRBJ2-2 and V is TRBV7-7, with 10 bases aligning to TRBD1. Germline V gives CDR1 SSHAT, CDR2 FNYEAQ (reference sequence). The CDR3 runs 16 residues. Trimming removed 5 bases from V and 3 bases from J; junction bases left unmatched: 6. This chain's CDR3 is CASSPWTGGDTGELFF. CDR3 bases: TGTGCCAGCAGCCCCTGGACAGGGGGGGACACCGGGGAGCTGTTTTTT. Full variable domain (outside the CDR3, taken from reference TRBV7-7 and TRBJ2-2): GAGVSQSPRYKVTKRGQDVTLRCDPISSHATLYWYQQALGQGPEFLTYFNYEAQPDKSGLPSDRFSAERPEGSISTLTIQRTEQRDSAMYRCASSPWTGGDTGELFFGEGSRLTVL.

This clonotype has more than one count but fewer than ten. The V gene is TRBV12-3 or TRBV12-4, the J gene TRBJ1-4, with D perhaps matching TRBD1 (5 bases). V dropped 7 bases and J dropped 0 bases, with 18 bases sitting between them. The CDR3 is made up of 17 amino acids. The CDR3 coding sequence is TGTGCCAGCATCACGGGGGGGGAAAAAGCAACTAATGAAAAACTGTTTTTT. Its translation is CASITGGEKATNEKLFF.

This clonotype has ten or more counts. The chain has TRBV12-3 or TRBV12-4 and TRBJ1-1; D may be TRBD1 (5 bases). V was clipped by 8 bases and J by 1 base, with 11 bases between them. The CDR3 contains 13 residues. The CDR3 nucleotides read TGTGCCAGCCGACGGGGACCGAACACTGAAGCTTTCTTT. The encoded protein is CASRRGPNTEAFF.

This clonotype appeared many times. The chain combines TRBV15 with TRBJ2-3, with D possibly matching TRBD2 (6 bases). The CDR3 consists of 16 residues. The ends were cut back, 3 bases at V and 1 base at J, with 14 bases in the middle. Germline CDR1 is LNHNV and CDR2 is YYDKDF (reference sequence). DNA for the CDR3: TGTGCCACCAGCAGTGGAGGGACCCCCGGCACAGATACGCAGTATTTT. Amino acid sequence: CATSSGGTPGTDTQYF.

This clonotype was counted a few times. V gene TRBV20-1 combines with J gene TRBJ2-7; possibly TRBD1 or TRBD2 for D (5 bases each). Germline V lookup: CDR1 DFQATT, CDR2 SNEGSKA (reference sequence). This CDR3 region has 16 residues. Trimming removed 4 bases at V and 1 base at J, with 20 bases between. In nucleotides, the CDR3 is TGCAGTGCTACCAGGGTCTTAGTGGGGGATTCCTACGAGCAGTACTTC. Translating gives CSATRVLVGDSYEQYF.

In this sample, this clonotype turned up many times. The rearrangement uses TRBV5-1 and TRBJ1-1, with 7 positions matching TRBD1. The CDR3 spans 16 residues. V dropped 0 bases and J dropped 1; count of bases not matched to a gene: 6. Germline CDR1 reads SGHRS; CDR2 reads YFSETQ. The CDR3 DNA reads as TGCGCCAGCAGCTTGGTTCAGGGGGTAGGGAACACTGAAGCTTTCTTT. Its translation: CASSLVQGVGNTEAFF.

This clonotype was counted between two and nine times. The J gene is TRBJ2-5, the V gene TRBV5-4; possibly TRBD1 or TRBD2 for D (5 bases each). The germline gives CDR1 SGHNT, CDR2 YYREEE (reference sequence). The V end was cut by 4 bases, the J end by 5 bases, with 15 bases between. The CDR3 totals 14 residues. In DNA, the CDR3 is TGTGCCAGCAGCATGGGACCGAGGGAGGAGACCCAGTACTTC. Translated, it gives CASSMGPREETQYF. The full variable domain, with the rest looked up from reference TRBV5-4 and TRBJ2-5, is ETGVTQSPTHLIKTRGQQVTLRCSSQSGHNTVSWYQQALGQGPQFIFQYYREEENGRGNFPPRFSGLQFPNYSSELNVNALELDDSALYLCASSMGPREETQYFGPGTRLLVL.

There are many counts of this clonotype. This rearrangement joins TRBV5-1 to TRBJ2-3, with D hard to call. CDR3 length: 13 amino acids. V dropped 5 bases and J dropped 1 base, with 8 bases sitting between them. In germline, CDR1 is SGHRS, CDR2 YFSETQ. The CDR3 nucleotides read TGCGCCAGCAGGGACCCTGGCACAGATACGCAGTATTTT. Its protein is CASRDPGTDTQYF.